These 28 T cell receptor beta chains were all obtained from the same sample, sequenced in a study of graft-versus-host responses after intestinal transplantation. The assay was immunoSEQ multiplex PCR, and TCRdb's table has in-frame clones only and misses some. The table records approximately 58,000 clones, around 90% of them present only once. Here the sequenced sample was PBMCs, taken roughly 120 days after intestinal transplantation. The receptors come from a human patient who received an intestinal transplant, so some T cells may come from the graft donor.

This chain connects TRBV5-1 to TRBJ1-1; D not resolved. V dropped 0 bases and J dropped 1 base, with 10 bases sitting between them. CDR1 and CDR2 (germline): SGHRS, YFSETQ. The CDR3 extends over 15 amino acids. CDR3 in DNA: TGCGCCAGCAGCTTGGGCGGCGCTCCGAACACTGAAGCTTTCTTT. Its protein product is CASSLGGAPNTEAFF.

CDR3 DNA: TGTGCCAGCAGTTACACCACGGGAGGCACTGAAGCTTTCTTT. Protein: CASSYTTGGTEAFF. The chain uses TRBV6-5 and TRBJ1-1; D unresolved. The CDR3 covers 14 residues. V was clipped by 2 bases and J by 4 bases, with 11 bases between them. Germline CDR1 reads MNHEY; CDR2 reads SVGAGI.

This rearrangement joins TRBV4-1 to TRBJ1-4, with TRBD1 matching 9 bases. J was trimmed by 4 bases and V by 4 bases; bases with no gene match: 13. The germline V gene has CDR1 MGHRA and CDR2 YSYEKL. This CDR3 has 18 residues. The CDR3 loop is CASSRDLPGQGFNEKLFF. CDR3 DNA sequence: TGCGCCAGCAGCCGAGACTTACCGGGACAGGGATTTAATGAAAAACTGTTTTTT.

V and J are TRBV28 and TRBJ2-1, with D possibly called TRBD1 or TRBD2 (5 bases each). The CDR3 loop spans 16 amino acids. Deletions cut 1 base from V and 0 bases from J, with 10 bases between. The germline V gene has CDR1 MDHEN and CDR2 SYDVKM. The CDR3: CASSLYPGASYNEQFF. Written as DNA, the CDR3 is TGTGCCAGCAGTTTATACCCCGGGGCCTCCTACAATGAGCAGTTCTTC.

This clone was found a few times. In DNA form, the CDR3 reads TGTGCCAGCAGCCCCCTCCAGGGGGCGGACACTGAAGCTTTCTTT. Translating gives CASSPLQGADTEAFF. The rearrangement uses TRBV5-6 and TRBJ1-1, with 8 bases that match TRBD1. This CDR3 contains 15 residues. CDR1 SGHDT and CDR2 YYEEEE come from the germline V gene. Losses at the gene ends were 4 bases for V and 3 bases for J; bases not matched to a gene: 8.

This rearrangement joins TRBV4-1 to TRBJ1-5, with D unclear. The CDR3 contains 14 residues. Germline-derived CDR1 and CDR2 are MGHRA and YSYEKL. V gave up 4 bases and J gave up 0 bases, with 7 bases separating them. CDR3 region: CASSPDNSNQPQHF. The CDR3 coding sequence is TGCGCCAGCAGCCCCGACAATAGCAATCAGCCCCAGCATTTT.

This rearrangement joins TRBV28 to TRBJ1-2, with a tentative D call TRBD1 (6 bases). Trimming cost V 5 bases and J 4 bases, with 17 bases left between them. Germline V gene sequence: CDR1 MDHEN, CDR2 SYDVKM. This CDR3 has 15 amino acids. CDR3 sequence: CASSLDSGITYGYTF. The CDR3 region has the DNA TGTGCCAGCAGTCTGGACAGTGGAATAACCTATGGCTACACCTTC.

V and J are TRBV4-1 and TRBJ2-1; 11 bases align to TRBD2. Germline V gene data show CDR1 as MGHRA and CDR2 as YSYEKL. This CDR3 has 17 residues. Germline trimming cut 2 bases from V and 7 bases from J; bases unmatched to any gene: 10. CDR3: CASSQRGTSGLGNEQFF. The DNA for the CDR3 is TGCGCCAGCAGCCAACGAGGGACTAGCGGACTTGGGAATGAGCAGTTCTTC.

V is TRBV19 and J is TRBJ1-6; 9 nucleotides line up with TRBD1. There are 16 residues in the CDR3. Losses at the gene ends were 5 bases for V and 5 bases for J; bases not matched to a gene: 7. The germline CDR1 and CDR2 sequences are LNHDA and SQIVND (reference sequence). The CDR3 DNA reads TGTGCCAGTAGTTGGGGGACAGGGCGAGATAATTCACCCCTCCACTTT. This translates into CASSWGTGRDNSPLHF.

The J gene is TRBJ2-1, the V gene TRBV29-1, with a possible D match to TRBD1 (6 bases). Germline loops: CDR1 SQVTM, CDR2 ANQGSEA. The CDR3 is 14 residues long. V was pared by 7 bases and J by 6 bases, with 19 bases between. The CDR3 DNA follows: TGCAGCGCCCACCCGACAGGCTCCATCAATGAGCAGTTCTTC. Protein: CSAHPTGSINEQFF.

The chain joins TRBV18 to TRBJ1-1, with D unresolved. Trimming shortened V by 3 bases and J by 11 bases, and 16 bases separated the two germline ends. Germline V CDR1 and CDR2: KGHSH, LQKENI. This CDR3 is built from 13 residues. The CDR3 nucleotides read TGTGCCAGCTCACCGACCCCCATGGGAGACGCTTTCTTT. Amino acids: CASSPTPMGDAFF.

V and J are TRBV15 and TRBJ1-1; 9 nucleotides match TRBD1. CDR3 length equals 16 residues. The V and J ends lost 0 bases and 1 base, in that order; junction bases with no gene match: 3. The germline CDR1 and CDR2 sequences are LNHNV and YYDKDF (reference sequence). CDR3 loop: CATSREGTGRNTEAFF. The CDR3 DNA sequence: TGTGCCACCAGCAGAGAGGGGACAGGGAGGAACACTGAAGCTTTCTTT.

This chain joins TRBV4-1 and TRBJ2-7; the D gene is possibly TRBD1 (6 bases). The CDR3 has 18 amino acids. V lost 1 base and J 6 bases, leaving 25 bases between the germline ends. Germline lookup yields CDR1 MGHRA and CDR2 YSYEKL. The CDR3 protein is CASSQVMMVDRSGGEQYF. The DNA of the CDR3 is TGCGCCAGCAGCCAAGTGATGATGGTAGACAGGAGTGGAGGCGAGCAGTACTTC.

This clone is a singleton in its sample. The chain links TRBV7-2 to TRBJ2-7; 9 positions agree with TRBD2. Per the germline V gene, CDR1 is SGHTA and CDR2 is FQGNSA. The length of the CDR3 is 14 residues. V shed 1 base, J shed 4 bases, and the junction held 2 bases outside the gene matches. CDR3 residues: CASSLGLAGYEQYF. In nucleotides, the CDR3 is TGTGCCAGCAGCTTAGGCCTAGCGGGGTACGAGCAGTACTTC. Full variable domain (rest looked up from reference TRBV7-2 and TRBJ2-7): GAGVSQSPSNKVTEKGKDVELRCDPISGHTALYWYRQSLGQGLEFLIYFQGNSAPDKSGLPSDRFSAERTGGSVSTLTIQRTQQEDSAVYLCASSLGLAGYEQYFGPGTRLTVT.

The chain recombines TRBV19 with TRBJ1-1; perhaps TRBD1 as D (5 bases). Germline V CDR1 and CDR2: LNHDA, SQIVND (reference sequence). The CDR3 length is 15 residues. V lost 3 bases to trimming and J lost 3 bases, with 14 bases between them. CDR3 sequence: CASSIPRVGDTEAFF. The CDR3 DNA sequence: TGTGCCAGTAGTATCCCCCGGGTAGGGGACACTGAAGCTTTCTTT.

The rearrangement uses TRBV7-6 and TRBJ2-3; 9 bases are shared with TRBD2. The V segment lost 6 bases and the J segment 3 bases; nucleotides outside the gene matches: 4. The germline V gene encodes CDR1 SGHVS and CDR2 FNYEAQ. There are 14 residues in the CDR3. CDR3: CASRASGATDTQYF. The CDR3 DNA sequence: TGTGCCAGCAGAGCTAGCGGGGCTACAGATACGCAGTATTTT.

The chain links TRBV15 to TRBJ2-3; a weak D match, TRBD2 (5 bases). The CDR3 has 16 residues. CDR1 LNHNV and CDR2 YYDKDF come from the germline V gene (reference sequence). V was trimmed by 2 bases and J by 7 bases, leaving 19 bases between them. CDR3 in DNA: TGTGCCACCAGCAGATCCCTCTCAGCCCCCGGGAATACGCAGTATTTT. Its protein is CATSRSLSAPGNTQYF.

This clone was observed a single time. V is TRBV27 and J is TRBJ2-2, with D possibly being TRBD1 (6 bases). CDR3 length: 16 residues. V dropped 2 bases and J dropped 0 bases, with 10 bases sitting between them. Per germline, CDR1 MNHEY and CDR2 SMNVEV (reference sequence). The chain's CDR3 is CASSLEDSSNTGELFF. The CDR3 DNA sequence: TGTGCCAGCAGTTTAGAGGACAGCTCGAACACCGGGGAGCTGTTTTTT.

The gene calls are TRBV7-9 and TRBJ2-7; 7 bases are shared with TRBD1. Germline CDR1 is SEHNR and CDR2 is FQNEAQ (reference sequence). This CDR3 has 15 amino acids. The ends lost 5 bases at V and 3 bases at J; junction bases unmatched: 10. The CDR3 loop is CASSLLTGPGYEQYF. CDR3 DNA: TGTGCCAGCAGCCTACTGACAGGGCCGGGCTACGAGCAGTACTTC.

The chain employs TRBV28 and TRBJ2-3; D unclear. Trimming left V 6 bases short and J 2 bases short, with 6 bases between. CDR1 is MDHEN and CDR2 is SYDVKM in the germline V gene. The CDR3 is 12 amino acids. CDR3 sequence: CASRQDTDTQYF. In DNA, the CDR3 is TGTGCCAGCAGGCAGGACACAGATACGCAGTATTTT.

The chain recombines TRBV10-3 with TRBJ2-3; D gene unclear. CDR1 is ENHRY and CDR2 is SYGVKD in the germline V gene. The ends were cut back, 4 bases at V and 2 bases at J, with 13 bases in the middle. CDR3 length: 15 residues. The CDR3 is CAISVGLGLTDTQYF. The CDR3 nucleotides read TGTGCCATCAGTGTGGGCCTCGGGCTCACAGATACGCAGTATTTT.

The chain has TRBV6-1 and TRBJ2-7; D gene uncertain. Per germline, CDR1 MNHNS and CDR2 SASEGT. V was cut by 3 bases and J by 7 bases, with 10 bases left in between. This CDR3 is 12 amino acids long. The CDR3 reads CASSDWTREQYF. The CDR3 DNA is TGTGCCAGCAGTGATTGGACCCGTGAGCAGTACTTC.

The genes are TRBV18 and TRBJ1-4; a possible D gene is TRBD1 (5 bases). From germline, CDR1 is KGHSH and CDR2 LQKENI. The V gene lost 5 bases and the J gene lost 5 bases, with 15 bases spanning the gap. The CDR3 spans 15 residues. This CDR3 is CASSLGREENEKLFF. CDR3 bases: TGTGCCAGCTCATTGGGACGGGAAGAGAATGAAAAACTGTTTTTT.

The chain links TRBV6-4 to TRBJ2-3; 7 bases fit TRBD1. This CDR3 has 13 amino acids. Germline loops: CDR1 MRHNA, CDR2 SNTAGT. The junction had 1 base not matched to a gene; V was cut back by 4 bases and J by 3 bases. Here the CDR3 DNA reads TGTGCCAGCAGTGCGACAGGGACAGATACGCAGTATTTT. It is translated as CASSATGTDTQYF.

As regards this clone: One end of the junction is discordant with germline, which a read error may explain. The J gene is TRBJ2-1, the V gene TRBV7-7, with D possibly matching TRBD1 (5 bases). This CDR3 comprises 13 residues. The germline V gene encodes CDR1 SSHAT and CDR2 FNYEAQ (reference sequence). The CDR3 DNA sequence: TGTGCTAGCAGCCAAGGGGAAGGAATTGAGCAGTTCTTC. It specifies CASSQGEGIEQFF. The variable domain in full, with the rest retrieved from reference TRBV7-7 and TRBJ2-1, is GAGVSQSPRYKVTKRGQDVTLRCDPISSHATLYWYQQALGQGPEFLTYFNYEAQPDKSGLPSDRFSAERPEGSISTLTIQRTEQRDSAMYRCASSQGEGIEQFFGPGTRLTVL.

The J gene is TRBJ2-3, the V gene TRBV7-3, with TRBD1 matching 8 bases. The CDR3 contains 14 residues. V lost 4 bases to trimming and J lost 1 base; unmatched junction nucleotides: 1. Germline values: CDR1 SGHTA, CDR2 FQGTGA. The CDR3 DNA follows: TGTGCCAGCAGCTCAGGGGGCGGCACAGATACGCAGTATTTT. Protein product: CASSSGGGTDTQYF.

This clone appeared once. This sequence joins TRBV19 and TRBJ1-2; D gene unclear. With 0 bases removed from V and 3 bases from J, the gap between germline ends came to 5 bases. Germline CDR1 LNHDA, CDR2 SQIVND (reference sequence). The CDR3 runs to 13 residues. In DNA, the CDR3 is TGTGCCAGTAGTATAGACAAGGACTATGGCTACACCTTC. It translates to CASSIDKDYGYTF. The entire variable domain, with the rest obtained from reference TRBV19 and TRBJ1-2, is as follows: DGGITQSPKYLFRKEGQNVTLSCEQNLNHDAMYWYRQDPGQGLRLIYYSQIVNDFQKGDIAEGYSVSREKKESFPLTVTSAQKNPTAFYLCASSIDKDYGYTFGSGTRLTVV.

The gene calls are TRBV28 and TRBJ2-7, with D unclear. Per the germline V gene, CDR1 is MDHEN and CDR2 is SYDVKM. CDR3 length: 14 amino acids. Trimming shortened V by 6 bases and J by 0 bases, and 12 bases separated the two germline ends. CDR3 DNA: TGTGCCAGCAGGCAGGTCCCGAGCTCCTACGAGCAGTACTTC. As protein: CASRQVPSSYEQYF.